A single sample gave rise to the 16 T cell receptor beta chains below, sequenced in a study of control samples from healthy donors and cancer patients. The table came from immunoSEQ multiplex PCR; TCRdb's copy has only in-frame clones and leaves some out. There are approximately 190,000 clones in the sample, with approximately 2.2% held by the top ten. The specimen sequenced was blood. The source is a woman aged 30 to 39 in good health.

The chain is built from TRBV19 and TRBJ1-2, with TRBD1 identical over 7 bases. The V and J ends lost 5 bases and 3 bases, in that order; junction bases with no gene match: 3. There are 13 residues in the CDR3. Germline CDR1 and CDR2: LNHDA and SQIVND (reference sequence). The DNA of the CDR3 is TGTGCCAGTAGTTACGACAGGGACTATGGCTACACCTTC. It encodes CASSYDRDYGYTF.

The V gene is TRBV7-9, the J gene TRBJ1-1, with D possibly TRBD1 on 5 matching bases. Per germline, CDR1 SEHNR and CDR2 FQNEAQ (reference sequence). CDR3 length: 14 residues. The V and J ends lost 2 bases and 4 bases respectively, with 11 bases between them. In DNA form, the CDR3 reads TGTGCCAGCAGCTTACCCACGACAGTCACTGAAGCTTTCTTT. Its protein product is CASSLPTTVTEAFF. The variable domain in full, with the rest retrieved from reference TRBV7-9 and TRBJ1-1, is DTGVSQNPRHKITKRGQNVTFRCDPISEHNRLYWYRQTLGQGPEFLTYFQNEAQLEKSRLLSDRFSAERPKGSFSTLEIQRTEQGDSAMYLCASSLPTTVTEAFFGQGTRLTVV.

The V and J genes are TRBV24-1 and TRBJ1-2, with 9 bases matching TRBD1. Losses at the gene ends were 2 bases for V and 6 bases for J; bases not matched to a gene: 12. CDR3 size: 17 residues. Germline CDR1 reads KGHDR; CDR2 reads SFDVKD. CDR3 sequence reads: CATSDWGTGSGPNGYTF. The CDR3 coding sequence is TGTGCCACCAGTGATTGGGGGACAGGGAGTGGTCCTAATGGCTACACCTTC.

The rearrangement joins TRBV7-9 to TRBJ2-5, with 9 nucleotides matching TRBD2. Germline V gene sequence: CDR1 SEHNR, CDR2 FQNEAQ (reference sequence). With 6 bases clipped from V and 3 bases from J, the junction kept 5 bases outside the gene matches. This CDR3 is built from 14 residues. The CDR3: CASRQTSGEETQYF. The CDR3 DNA reads as TGTGCCAGCAGACAGACTAGCGGAGAAGAGACCCAGTACTTC.

This sequence joins TRBV27 and TRBJ2-1, with TRBD2 identical over 14 bases. The V gene's germline CDR1 is MNHEY and CDR2 SMNVEV (reference sequence). The CDR3 is 19 amino acids. Trimming took 2 bases from V and 2 from J; bases not matched to a gene: 8. The CDR3 bases are TGTGCCAGCAGTTTAATACCGGGACTAGCGGGGGTGACCTACAATGAGCAGTTCTTC. Residues: CASSLIPGLAGVTYNEQFF.

This chain uses TRBV2 with TRBJ2-5, with a tentative D call TRBD2 (5 bases). V was shortened by 6 bases and J by 2 bases, with 13 bases between the two germline ends. CDR3 length: 14 residues. The V gene's germline CDR1 is SNHLY and CDR2 FYNNEI. CDR3 amino acids: CASRVSGFQETQYF. The CDR3 DNA follows: TGTGCCAGCAGGGTCAGCGGATTTCAAGAGACCCAGTACTTC.

V and J are TRBV5-6 and TRBJ1-2; no clear D gene. Germline CDR1 and CDR2: SGHDT and YYEEEE. This CDR3 has 15 amino acids. Deletions cut 0 bases from V and 7 bases from J, with 16 bases between. CDR3 residues: CASSLERSVRGGYTF. The CDR3 DNA reads TGTGCCAGCAGCTTGGAACGTTCGGTGAGAGGTGGCTACACCTTC. Variable domain in full (rest from reference TRBV5-6 and TRBJ1-2): DAGVTQSPTHLIKTRGQQVTLRCSPKSGHDTVSWYQQALGQGPQFIFQYYEEEERQRGNFPDRFSGHQFPNYSSELNVNALLLGDSALYLCASSLERSVRGGYTFGSGTRLTVV.

The chain carries TRBV18 and TRBJ1-3; D remains ambiguous. V was clipped by 6 bases and J by 0 bases, with 15 bases between them. The CDR3 is 16 residues long. CDR1 is KGHSH, CDR2 LQKENI, per germline. The CDR3 region is CASSALDPFSGNTIYF. The CDR3 DNA follows: TGTGCCAGCTCCGCCTTGGATCCTTTCTCTGGAAACACCATATATTTT.

The V call is TRBV1, the J call TRBJ2-4; no check of the table's D call, TRBD2, against the DNA was made. TRBV1 is a pseudogene segment. This CDR3 has 13 residues. CDR3 region: CTSSLLTNGIQYF. The CDR3 DNA reads TGCACCAGCAGCCTTTTAACTAACGGCATTCAGTACTTC.

J is TRBJ1-5 and V is TRBV19, with 8 positions matching TRBD1. The CDR3 runs 15 residues. V shed 11 bases and J 1 base; nucleotides not matched to a gene: 10. Germline lookup yields CDR1 LNHDA and CDR2 SQIVND (reference sequence). This CDR3 is CASGWTGQSNQPQHF. The CDR3 bases are TGTGCCTCGGGATGGACAGGGCAGAGCAATCAGCCCCAGCATTTT.

The chain couples TRBV23-1 to TRBJ1-2; D may be TRBD1 (6 bases). TRBV23-1 is an open reading frame whose function is uncertain. This CDR3 has 13 residues. The germline V and J ends were trimmed by 6 bases and 4 bases, with 12 bases remaining between them. The CDR3 DNA follows: TGCGCCAGCAGCCTGGACAGAGGCTATGGCTACACCTTC. This translates into CASSLDRGYGYTF.

DNA of the CDR3: TGCGCCAGCAGCTCGGCTGGAACTTCACCCCTCCACTTT. Translated, it gives CASSSAGTSPLHF. The chain joins TRBV5-1 to TRBJ1-6; the D is unclear. The CDR3 contains 13 residues. The V gene's germline CDR1 is SGHRS and CDR2 YFSETQ. With 3 bases removed from V and 9 bases from J, the gap between germline ends came to 10 bases. The full variable domain, rest sourced from reference TRBV5-1 and TRBJ1-6, is KAGVTQTPRYLIKTRGQQVTLSCSPISGHRSVSWYQQTPGQGLQFLFEYFSETQRNKGNFPGRFSGRQFSNSRSEMNVSTLELGDSALYLCASSSAGTSPLHFGNGTRLTVT.

The V and J genes are TRBV6-1 and TRBJ1-5; TRBD1 is a possible D gene (5 bases). The V gene's germline CDR1 is MNHNS and CDR2 SASEGT. The CDR3 totals 19 residues. V was clipped by 2 bases and J by 1 base, with 21 bases between them. CDR3 sequence: CASSERGPGLSRSNQPQHF. DNA for the CDR3: TGTGCCAGCAGTGAAAGGGGTCCAGGGTTGAGTAGGAGCAATCAGCCCCAGCATTTT.

The chain combines TRBV4-1 with TRBJ2-5; D is perhaps TRBD2 (5 bases). Germline assignment: CDR1 MGHRA and CDR2 YSYEKL. The CDR3 consists of 16 residues. Trimming shortened V by 3 bases and J by 6 bases, and 20 bases separated the two germline ends. In nucleotides, the CDR3 is TGCGCCAGCAGCCATGTCATCCAGGATCGAGGGCAGACCCAGTACTTC. Amino acid sequence: CASSHVIQDRGQTQYF.

The chain carries TRBV28 and TRBJ1-5, with 7 bases aligning to TRBD1. After removal of 2 bases from V and 1 base from J, the junction contained 8 bases not matched to a gene. The germline V gene encodes CDR1 MDHEN and CDR2 SYDVKM. This CDR3 contains 17 residues. CDR3 in amino acids: CASSLITGAMSNQPQHF. In DNA form, the CDR3 reads TGTGCCAGCAGTTTAATTACAGGGGCCATGAGCAATCAGCCCCAGCATTTT.

This chain connects TRBV6-5 to TRBJ2-7; possibly TRBD2 for D (6 bases). The ends were cut back, 0 bases at V and 3 bases at J, with 9 bases in the middle. CDR1 is MNHEY, CDR2 SVGAGI, per germline. CDR3 length equals 14 residues. CDR3 protein: CASSYSTGLYEQYF. For the CDR3, the DNA is TGTGCCAGCAGTTACTCGACGGGACTCTACGAGCAGTACTTC.